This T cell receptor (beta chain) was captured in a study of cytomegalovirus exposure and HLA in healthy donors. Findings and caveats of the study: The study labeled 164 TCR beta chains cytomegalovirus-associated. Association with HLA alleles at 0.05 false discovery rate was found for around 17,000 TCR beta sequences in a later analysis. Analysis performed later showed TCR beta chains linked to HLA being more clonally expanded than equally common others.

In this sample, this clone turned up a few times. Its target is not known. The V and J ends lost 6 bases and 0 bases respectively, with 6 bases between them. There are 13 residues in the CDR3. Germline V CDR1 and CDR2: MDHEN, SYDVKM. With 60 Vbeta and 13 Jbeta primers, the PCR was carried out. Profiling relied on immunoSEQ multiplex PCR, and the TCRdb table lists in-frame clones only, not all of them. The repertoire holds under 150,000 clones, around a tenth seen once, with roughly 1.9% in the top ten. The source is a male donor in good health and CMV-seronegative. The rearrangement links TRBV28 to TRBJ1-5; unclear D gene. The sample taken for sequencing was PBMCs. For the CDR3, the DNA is TGTGCCAGCAGCACCTATAGCAATCAGCCCCAGCATTTT. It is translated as CASSTYSNQPQHF.